This T cell receptor (beta chain) originates from a study of T cells of healthy individuals. TCRdb re-derived calls from the 5' RACE reads in MiXCR, one entry per CDR3 protein. The sample has around 98,000 distinct CDR3 sequences, 15% to 20% seen once. This clonotype appeared a few times. The TCR sequence derives from a human donor in good health.

CDR3 bases: TGTGCCACCAGCAGAGATTACGCGGGAGGAATCCGGGAGCAGTACTTC. It encodes CATSRDYAGGIREQYF. The V call is TRBV15, the J call TRBJ2-7; the match to TRBD2 covers 8 bases. V shed 0 bases, J shed 7 bases, and the junction held 11 bases outside the gene matches. Germline CDR1 LNHNV, CDR2 YYDKDF (reference sequence). There are 16 residues in the CDR3.